Listed here are 13 T cell receptor beta chains from one sample, sequenced in a study of cytomegalovirus exposure and HLA in healthy donors. Primers for the PCR totalled 60 Vbeta and 13 Jbeta. This table comes from immunoSEQ multiplex PCR, and its TCRdb copy is limited to in-frame clones, with some not included. The sample carries 180,000 or so clones, under 80% recorded once. Sample: PBMCs. The receptor set was obtained from a woman aged 25 to 39 in good health and CMV-seropositive.

The gene calls are TRBV9 and TRBJ2-3, with 8 bases lining up with TRBD1. V trimming: 3 bases; J trimming: 2 bases; junction bases outside the gene matches: 8. The germline V gene encodes CDR1 SGDLS and CDR2 YYNGEE. This CDR3 is 16 amino acids long. CDR3 residues: CASSAHPGGATDTQYF. The CDR3 DNA reads TGTGCCAGCAGCGCCCATCCAGGGGGCGCCACAGATACGCAGTATTTT.

J is TRBJ1-2 and V is TRBV18; TRBD1 aligns across 9 bases. This CDR3 contains 15 residues. The V gene end was trimmed by 6 bases and the J gene end by 3 bases; junction bases not matched to a gene: 8. Germline-derived CDR1 and CDR2 are KGHSH and LQKENI. The DNA of the CDR3 is TGTGCCAGCTCCCGACAGGGGGTTATCGACTATGGCTACACCTTC. It yields the protein CASSRQGVIDYGYTF.

The V gene is TRBV28, the J gene TRBJ1-2; 7 bases are a match to TRBD1. The J segment lost 0 bases and the V segment lost 6 bases, leaving 1 base of the junction unmatched. This CDR3 is built from 13 residues. Looked up from germline, CDR1 is MDHEN and CDR2 is SYDVKM. The CDR3 sequence is CASRDRSNYGYTF. CDR3 bases: TGTGCCAGCAGGGACAGGTCTAACTATGGCTACACCTTC.

Worth noting for this clone: Other nucleotide sequences in the sample specify the same CDR3. Here the CDR3 reads CASSLGTSGQETQYF. CDR3 coding DNA: TGCGCCAGCAGCTTGGGGACTAGCGGACAAGAGACCCAGTACTTC. V and J are TRBV5-1 and TRBJ2-5; 10 bases fit TRBD2. Germline assignment: CDR1 SGHRS and CDR2 YFSETQ. V lost 0 bases to trimming and J lost 2 bases; unmatched junction nucleotides: 1. The CDR3 consists of 15 residues.

The CDR3 region is CASSEISREGQPQHF. Written as DNA, the CDR3 is TGTGCCAGCAGTGAAATTTCAAGGGAGGGTCAGCCCCAGCATTTT. V is TRBV2 and J is TRBJ1-5; no definite D call. The germline gives CDR1 SNHLY, CDR2 FYNNEI. There are 15 residues in the CDR3. Trimming shortened V by 2 bases and J by 6 bases, and 14 bases separated the two germline ends.

V gene TRBV30 combines with J gene TRBJ1-2, with 11 positions matching TRBD1. This CDR3 region has 14 residues. CDR1 is GTSNPN, CDR2 SVGIG, per germline (reference sequence). The V gene end was trimmed by 5 bases and the J gene end by 4 bases; junction bases not matched to a gene: 6. CDR3 nucleotides: TGTGCCTGGGGACAGGGGGCCCGGGGCTATGGCTACACCTTC. The encoded protein is CAWGQGARGYGYTF.

The chain links TRBV7-2 to TRBJ2-5; 8 nucleotides agree with TRBD1. CDR3 size: 16 residues. CDR1 and CDR2 from the germline V gene are SGHTA and FQGNSA. With V trimmed by 1 base and J by 2 bases, 6 bases remained unmatched. CDR3 bases: TGTGCCAGCAGCTTAGAGGGCAGGGGGCGACAAGAGACCCAGTACTTC. As protein: CASSLEGRGRQETQYF. Full variable domain (rest looked up from reference TRBV7-2 and TRBJ2-5): GAGVSQSPSNKVTEKGKDVELRCDPISGHTALYWYRQSLGQGLEFLIYFQGNSAPDKSGLPSDRFSAERTGGSVSTLTIQRTQQEDSAVYLCASSLEGRGRQETQYFGPGTRLLVL.

This clone has only one observation. This rearrangement joins TRBV7-8 to TRBJ1-5; 7 bases map to TRBD1. The CDR3 has 17 residues. Germline V gene sequence: CDR1 SGHVS, CDR2 FQNEAQ. J gave up 1 base and V 4 bases, and 10 bases lay outside the gene matches. The DNA for the CDR3 is TGTGCCAGCAGCTCGTCGACAGGGCGGGCGAGCAATCAGCCCCAGCATTTT. Translating gives CASSSSTGRASNQPQHF.

The rearrangement joins TRBV4-1 to TRBJ1-2; 9 positions agree with TRBD1. Per the germline V gene, CDR1 is MGHRA and CDR2 is YSYEKL. The CDR3 spans 14 residues. The V segment lost 5 bases and the J segment 6 bases; nucleotides outside the gene matches: 7. The CDR3 loop is CASSNRGPPHGYTF. The CDR3 nucleotides are TGCGCCAGCAGCAACAGGGGGCCCCCGCATGGCTACACCTTC.

The chain employs TRBV11-2 and TRBJ2-1; 8 bases agree with TRBD2. Germline V lookup: CDR1 SGHAT, CDR2 FQNNGV. The CDR3 length is 15 residues. Trimming removed 4 bases from V and 8 bases from J; junction bases left unmatched: 10. The CDR3 DNA is TGTGCCAGCAGCTCCCGGACTAGCCTCGGAGATGAGCAGTTCTTC. Translation: CASSSRTSLGDEQFF.

J is TRBJ2-3 and V is TRBV7-4; D call uncertain. Trimming shortened V by 7 bases and J by 0 bases, and 20 bases separated the two germline ends. Germline values: CDR1 SGHVT, CDR2 SQSDAQ. There are 17 residues in the CDR3. DNA of the CDR3: TGTGCCAGCATCATCTCAAGAGAGGCAGCTAGCACAGATACGCAGTATTTT. Translation: CASIISREAASTDTQYF. The full variable domain, with the rest looked up from reference TRBV7-4 and TRBJ2-3, is GAGVSQSPRYKVAKRGRDVALRCDSISGHVTLYWYRQTLGQGSEVLTYSQSDAQRDKSGRPSGRFSAERPERSVSTLKIQRTEQGDSAVYLCASIISREAASTDTQYFGPGTRLTVL.

This clone was seen a handful of times. This chain joins TRBV5-4 and TRBJ2-2, with D unresolved. The germline V gene has CDR1 SGHNT and CDR2 YYREEE (reference sequence). V dropped 2 bases and J dropped 2 bases, with 4 bases sitting between them. The CDR3 runs 13 residues. CDR3: CASSFLNTGELFF. In DNA form, the CDR3 reads TGTGCCAGCAGCTTTCTCAACACCGGGGAGCTGTTTTTT.

The chain joins TRBV19 to TRBJ2-1; the match to TRBD2 covers 9 bases. Germline loops: CDR1 LNHDA, CDR2 SQIVND (reference sequence). The V segment lost 6 bases and the J segment 5 bases; nucleotides outside the gene matches: 11. The CDR3 has 16 residues. CDR3 coding DNA: TGTGCCAGTAGAAGACGCGGGGGGGCATCGGACAATGAGCAGTTCTTC. This gives the protein CASRRRGGASDNEQFF.